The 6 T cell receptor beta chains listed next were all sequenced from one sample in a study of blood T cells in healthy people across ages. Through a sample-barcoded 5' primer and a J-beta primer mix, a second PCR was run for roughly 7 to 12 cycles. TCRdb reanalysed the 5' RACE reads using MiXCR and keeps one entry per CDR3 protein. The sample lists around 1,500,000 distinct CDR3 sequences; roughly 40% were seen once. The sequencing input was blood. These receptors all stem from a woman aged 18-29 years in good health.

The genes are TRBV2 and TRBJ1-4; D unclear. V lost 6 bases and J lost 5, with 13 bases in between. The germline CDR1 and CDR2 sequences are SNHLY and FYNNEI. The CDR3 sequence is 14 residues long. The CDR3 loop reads CASRRDTYNEKLFF. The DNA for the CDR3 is TGTGCCAGCAGGCGAGACACCTACAATGAAAAACTGTTTTTT.

CDR3 loop: CASSMTSGRRSGTGELFF. Here the CDR3 DNA reads TGCGCCAGCAGCATGACTAGCGGCAGGAGGTCGGGCACCGGGGAGCTGTTTTTT. The chain is built from TRBV5-1 and TRBJ2-2; 9 nucleotides align to TRBD2. V was pared by 4 bases and J by 4 bases, with 14 bases of the junction left unmatched. The CDR3 length is 18 residues. Germline lookup yields CDR1 SGHRS and CDR2 YFSETQ.

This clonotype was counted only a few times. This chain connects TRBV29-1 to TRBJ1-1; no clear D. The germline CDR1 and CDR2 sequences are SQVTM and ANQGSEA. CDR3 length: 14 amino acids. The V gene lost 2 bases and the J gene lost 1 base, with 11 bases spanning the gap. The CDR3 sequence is CSVESSPGNTEAFF. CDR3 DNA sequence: TGCAGCGTTGAAAGTTCGCCGGGGAACACTGAAGCTTTCTTT.

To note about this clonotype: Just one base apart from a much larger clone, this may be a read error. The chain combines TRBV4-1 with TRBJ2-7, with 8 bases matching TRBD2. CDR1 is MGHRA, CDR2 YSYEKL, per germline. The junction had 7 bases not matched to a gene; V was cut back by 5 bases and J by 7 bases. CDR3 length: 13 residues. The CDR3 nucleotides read TGCGCCAGCAGCGTACTAGCGGACAATGAGCAGTACTTC. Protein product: CASSVLADNEQYF.

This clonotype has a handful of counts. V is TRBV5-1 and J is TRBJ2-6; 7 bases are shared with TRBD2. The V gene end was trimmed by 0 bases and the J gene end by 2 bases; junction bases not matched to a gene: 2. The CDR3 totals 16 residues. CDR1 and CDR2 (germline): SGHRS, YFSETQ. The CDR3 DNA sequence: TGCGCCAGCAGCTTGGTTGCGGGAGCTGGGGCCAACGTCCTGACTTTC. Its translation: CASSLVAGAGANVLTF.

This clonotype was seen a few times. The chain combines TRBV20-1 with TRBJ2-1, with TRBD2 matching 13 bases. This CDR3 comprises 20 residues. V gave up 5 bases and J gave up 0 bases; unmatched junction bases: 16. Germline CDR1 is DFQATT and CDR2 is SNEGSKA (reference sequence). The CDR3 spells CSAQTNLGTSGVSSYNEQFF. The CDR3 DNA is TGCAGTGCTCAAACTAATCTCGGGACTAGCGGGGTAAGCTCCTACAATGAGCAGTTCTTC.